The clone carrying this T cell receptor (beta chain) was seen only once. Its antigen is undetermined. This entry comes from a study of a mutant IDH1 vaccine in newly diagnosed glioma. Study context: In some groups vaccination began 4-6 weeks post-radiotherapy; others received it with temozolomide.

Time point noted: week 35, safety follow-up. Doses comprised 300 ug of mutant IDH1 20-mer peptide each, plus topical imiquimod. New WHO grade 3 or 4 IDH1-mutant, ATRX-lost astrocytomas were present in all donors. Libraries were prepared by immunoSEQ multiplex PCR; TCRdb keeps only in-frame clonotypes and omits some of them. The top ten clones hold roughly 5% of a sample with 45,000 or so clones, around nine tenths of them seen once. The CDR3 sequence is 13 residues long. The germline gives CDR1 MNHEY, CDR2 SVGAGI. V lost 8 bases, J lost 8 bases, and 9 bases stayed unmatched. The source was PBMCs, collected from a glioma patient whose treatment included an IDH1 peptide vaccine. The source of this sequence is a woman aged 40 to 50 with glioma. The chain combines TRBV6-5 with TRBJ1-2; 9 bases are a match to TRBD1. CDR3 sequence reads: CASAGTGSGGYTF. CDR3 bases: TGTGCCAGCGCCGGGACAGGGAGCGGCGGCTACACCTTC.